This T cell receptor (beta chain) was sequenced in a study of STAT3 mutations in large granular lymphocyte leukemia. Only in-frame clones appear in the TCRdb table, and some are missing; sequencing was by immunoSEQ multiplex PCR. There are some 30,000 clones in the sample; 60% to 85% occur only once, and over 25% lies in the top ten. Study results and caveats: Suggested: STAT3 mutation was not the ancestral event for these clonal expansions. At least one immunodominant TCR beta clonotype appeared in every T-cell large granular lymphocyte leukemia patient. Variable sampling intervals and differing treatment regimens complicated linking therapy response to TCR clonal burden changes.

The sample holds one count of this clone. The antigen remains undetermined. Germline lookup yields CDR1 MNHEY and CDR2 SVGAGI. The CDR3 is 15 amino acids. The junction had 7 bases not matched to a gene; V was cut back by 9 bases and J by 2 bases. The clonotype originates from a woman between 45 and 65 years old with T-cell large granular lymphocyte leukemia. Some clones in this sample may be carry-over from other donors' samples. The chain recombines TRBV6-5 with TRBJ2-7; 13 positions agree with TRBD2. The sequenced sample was peripheral blood mononuclear cells. CDR3 region: CARDKGLAGPYEQYF. CDR3 nucleotides: TGTGCCAGAGATAAGGGACTAGCGGGGCCCTACGAGCAGTACTTC.